These 28 T cell receptor beta chains were all obtained from the same sample, sequenced in a study of OX40 agonist ivuxolimab in advanced cancers. The data were produced by immunoSEQ multiplex PCR, yet TCRdb's version contains in-frame clones alone and is incomplete. This table has 35,000 to 45,000 clones, about 79% appearing once. Sequenced material: CD4+ or CD8+ T cells sorted from blood, taken in a trial of the OX40 agonist ivuxolimab. The receptor set was obtained from an adult with an advanced solid tumor such as melanoma, head and neck, liver or kidney cancer.

V gene TRBV28 combines with J gene TRBJ2-1, with 10 positions matching TRBD2. In germline, CDR1 is MDHEN, CDR2 SYDVKM. The CDR3 totals 15 residues. The ends lost 6 bases at V and 6 bases at J; junction bases unmatched: 8. The CDR3 DNA reads TGTGCCAGCAGCTACTACACTAGCGGGGCCAATGAGCAGTTCTTC. Translated, it gives CASSYYTSGANEQFF.

The rearrangement joins TRBV19 to TRBJ2-5; 7 bases agree with TRBD2. V lost 4 bases, J lost 4 bases, and 9 bases stayed unmatched. The CDR3 extends over 15 amino acids. The germline gives CDR1 LNHDA, CDR2 SQIVND (reference sequence). The CDR3 DNA follows: TGTGCCAGTAGTACACGACTAGCTTGGGCAGAGACCCAGTACTTC. Its translation is CASSTRLAWAETQYF.

A single count supports this clone. This chain connects TRBV5-1 to TRBJ1-1, with 7 bases that match TRBD1. The trim removed 4 bases at V and 0 bases at J, leaving 6 bases unmatched. The CDR3 is made up of 15 amino acids. Germline-derived CDR1 and CDR2 are SGHRS and YFSETQ. The CDR3 is CASSPNRGLNTEAFF. The CDR3 DNA follows: TGCGCCAGCAGCCCCAACAGGGGATTGAACACTGAAGCTTTCTTT.

This clone was picked up a small number of times. The chain uses TRBV30 and TRBJ1-1; 8 bases map to TRBD1. After removal of 0 bases from V and 3 bases from J, the junction contained 0 bases not matched to a gene. This CDR3 has 13 residues. CDR1 and CDR2 (germline): GTSNPN, SVGIG (reference sequence). The CDR3 protein is CAWSVQGDTEAFF. CDR3 sequence (DNA): TGTGCCTGGAGTGTACAGGGGGACACTGAAGCTTTCTTT.

This clone came up once. The chain links TRBV9 to TRBJ2-5, with D perhaps TRBD1 or TRBD2 (5 bases each). The J call may be faulty, since TRBJ2-7 better matches the DNA end. The CDR3 is made up of 16 amino acids. CDR1 and CDR2 from the germline V gene are SGDLS and YYNGEE. CDR3 coding DNA: TGTGCCAGCAGCGTAGGGGGACCCGGGTCCTCCTACGAGCAGTACTTC. This encodes CASSVGGPGSSYEQYF.

The chain employs TRBV18 and TRBJ2-7; no clear D. The ends were cut back, 5 bases at V and 3 bases at J, with 8 bases in the middle. CDR3 size: 12 residues. Germline V lookup: CDR1 KGHSH, CDR2 LQKENI. Written as DNA, the CDR3 is TGTGCCAGCTCAACAAACCGCTACGAGCAGTACTTC. Amino acid sequence: CASSTNRYEQYF.

The rearrangement joins TRBV7-9 to TRBJ1-2; no firm D call. This CDR3 spans 14 amino acids. V was shortened by 5 bases and J by 4 bases, with 14 bases between the two germline ends. CDR1 is SEHNR and CDR2 is FQNEAQ in the germline V gene (reference sequence). CDR3 protein: CASSETVSTYGYTF. The CDR3 DNA is TGTGCCAGCAGCGAGACGGTGAGCACCTATGGCTACACCTTC.

The rearrangement links TRBV11-2 to TRBJ2-7; TRBD1 aligns across 9 bases. The CDR3 sequence is 16 residues long. The germline V gene has CDR1 SGHAT and CDR2 FQNNGV. With V trimmed by 5 bases and J by 3 bases, 11 bases remained unmatched. As DNA, the CDR3 is TGTGCCAGCAGCCTTATTCGGGGACAGGGCTTCTACGAGCAGTACTTC. Its protein product is CASSLIRGQGFYEQYF.

V and J are TRBV5-1 and TRBJ2-5; 14 nucleotides agree with TRBD2. Germline lookup yields CDR1 SGHRS and CDR2 YFSETQ. After removal of 2 bases from V and 3 bases from J, the junction contained 6 bases not matched to a gene. The length of the CDR3 is 17 residues. The DNA for the CDR3 is TGCGCCAGCAGCTTCGGACTAGCGGGGGGAGCGAAAGAGACCCAGTACTTC. Protein sequence: CASSFGLAGGAKETQYF.

The chain combines TRBV7-2 with TRBJ1-1; no firm D call. Per the germline V gene, CDR1 is SGHTA and CDR2 is FQGNSA. CDR3 length equals 16 residues. V lost 1 base and J 2 bases, leaving 14 bases between the germline ends. The CDR3 DNA reads as TGTGCCAGCAGCTTAGGGCCAGCTCAAAGCAACACTGAAGCTTTCTTT. Translated, it gives CASSLGPAQSNTEAFF. Supplemented by reference TRBV7-2 and TRBJ1-1, the full variable domain reads GAGVSQSPSNKVTEKGKDVELRCDPISGHTALYWYRQSLGQGLEFLIYFQGNSAPDKSGLPSDRFSAERTGGSVSTLTIQRTQQEDSAVYLCASSLGPAQSNTEAFFGQGTRLTVV.

This rearrangement joins TRBV28 to TRBJ2-3, with 11 nucleotides matching TRBD2. CDR1 and CDR2 (germline): MDHEN, SYDVKM. With 4 bases clipped from V and 0 bases from J, the junction kept 0 bases outside the gene matches. The CDR3 runs 15 residues. CDR3 region: CASSWTSGSTDTQYF. CDR3 in DNA: TGTGCCAGCAGTTGGACTAGCGGGAGCACAGATACGCAGTATTTT. Full variable domain (rest looked up from reference TRBV28 and TRBJ2-3): DVKVTQSSRYLVKRTGEKVFLECVQDMDHENMFWYRQDPGLGLRLIYFSYDVKMKEKGDIPEGYSVSREKKERFSLILESASTNQTSMYLCASSWTSGSTDTQYFGPGTRLTVL.

The rearrangement joins TRBV11-2 to TRBJ2-7, with D uncertain. V shed 2 bases and J shed 4 bases, with 9 bases lying between them. This CDR3 has 13 residues. Germline loops: CDR1 SGHAT, CDR2 FQNNGV. In nucleotides, the CDR3 is TGTGCCAGCAGCTTAAGTGGTTTGTACGAGCAGTACTTC. Translation gives CASSLSGLYEQYF.

The chain is built from TRBV5-4 and TRBJ2-2; the match to TRBD1 covers 9 bases. V lost 4 bases and J lost 2; bases outside the gene matches: 18. The CDR3 extends over 20 amino acids. Looked up from germline, CDR1 is SGHNT and CDR2 is YYREEE (reference sequence). CDR3 DNA sequence: TGTGCCAGCAGCGCCTGGGGACAGGGCGAACTAGCTGAAAACACCGGGGAGCTGTTTTTT. Protein product: CASSAWGQGELAENTGELFF.

This clone was recorded only once. The V and J genes are TRBV14 and TRBJ2-7; 9 bases are a match to TRBD1. The CDR3 covers 15 residues. V was pared by 4 bases and J by 3 bases, with 7 bases of the junction left unmatched. Germline CDR1 and CDR2: SGHDN and FVKESK. For the CDR3, the DNA is TGTGCCAGCAGCCCCAAACAGGGGGCGGTCTACGAGCAGTACTTC. Protein sequence: CASSPKQGAVYEQYF.

The chain has TRBV4-3 and TRBJ2-5; D may match TRBD1 or TRBD2 (5 bases each). Germline V gene sequence: CDR1 LGHNA, CDR2 YSLEER. CDR3 length: 15 amino acids. The V end was cut by 1 base, the J end by 5 bases, with 14 bases between. The CDR3: CASSQVPGPGETQYF. The CDR3 nucleotides read TGCGCCAGCAGCCAAGTACCGGGGCCCGGGGAGACCCAGTACTTC.

The chain carries TRBV13 and TRBJ2-7; a weak D match, TRBD1 (5 bases). The CDR3 is 14 amino acids. Trimming cost V 4 bases and J 2 bases, with 12 bases left between them. Germline V CDR1 and CDR2: PRHDT, FYEKMQ (reference sequence). The CDR3 DNA follows: TGTGCCAGCAGCTCACAGGAACTCCCCTACGAGCAGTACTTC. Residues: CASSSQELPYEQYF. The variable domain in full, completed from reference TRBV13 and TRBJ2-7, reads AAGVIQSPRHLIKEKRETATLKCYPIPRHDTVYWYQQGPGQDPQFLISFYEKMQSDKGSIPDRFSAQQFSDYHSELNMSSLELGDSALYFCASSSQELPYEQYFGPGTRLTVT.

This chain uses TRBV7-3 with TRBJ1-4; no reliable D call. The CDR3 is 14 amino acids. The germline V gene has CDR1 SGHTA and CDR2 FQGTGA. Trimming took off 5 bases at V and 8 bases at J, with 15 bases between the two ends. DNA for the CDR3: TGTGCCAGCAGCCCCAGTTGGGTAGGGGAAAAACTGTTTTTT. This sequence encodes CASSPSWVGEKLFF.

This chain links TRBV6-6 with TRBJ2-7; a possible D gene is TRBD1 (5 bases). CDR3 length equals 14 residues. Germline values: CDR1 MNHNY, CDR2 SVGAGI (reference sequence). Deletions cut 0 bases from V and 3 bases from J, with 9 bases between. CDR3 nucleotides: TGTGCCAGCAGTTACTCTCCCCAGGGCTACGAGCAGTACTTC. Amino acid sequence: CASSYSPQGYEQYF.

J is TRBJ1-4 and V is TRBV29-1; possibly TRBD1 for D (6 bases). V dropped 6 bases and J dropped 8 bases, with 22 bases sitting between them. The CDR3 has 15 residues. Looked up from germline, CDR1 is SQVTM and CDR2 is ANQGSEA. CDR3 DNA sequence: TGCAGCGTAGTCGGGGGGGGCGCGACCTTAGAAAAACTGTTTTTT. Amino acid sequence: CSVVGGGATLEKLFF.

The rearrangement uses TRBV7-8 and TRBJ2-7; D is possibly TRBD1 (5 bases). From germline, CDR1 is SGHVS and CDR2 FQNEAQ. The germline V and J ends were trimmed by 1 base and 2 bases, with 12 bases remaining between them. The CDR3 extends over 15 amino acids. The CDR3 DNA reads as TGTGCCAGCAGCTTAGATTTAGGGGCTACCTACGAGCAGTACTTC. This codes for CASSLDLGATYEQYF.

The V and J genes are TRBV11-1 and TRBJ2-7; no firm D call. V was pared by 1 base and J by 4 bases, with 14 bases between. Germline V gives CDR1 SGHAT, CDR2 FQDESV (reference sequence). The CDR3 has 15 amino acids. In DNA, the CDR3 is TGTGCCAGCAGCTTAGATCCTGGTGCGGTGTACGAGCAGTACTTC. Its translation: CASSLDPGAVYEQYF.

The V call is TRBV10-3, the J call TRBJ2-5, with D unclear. Per the germline V gene, CDR1 is ENHRY and CDR2 is SYGVKD. The CDR3 loop spans 18 amino acids. V was shortened by 3 bases and J by 1 base, with 21 bases between the two germline ends. CDR3 amino acids: CAISDGVSGRPFQETQYF. In nucleotides, the CDR3 is TGTGCCATCAGTGATGGGGTTAGTGGGCGGCCCTTCCAAGAGACCCAGTACTTC.

V and J are TRBV9 and TRBJ2-2, with D unresolved. The germline CDR1 and CDR2 sequences are SGDLS and YYNGEE. The V end was cut by 0 bases, the J end by 7 bases, with 7 bases between. This CDR3 has 13 amino acids. CDR3 region: CASSVVYGGELFF. The CDR3 nucleotides read TGTGCCAGCAGCGTAGTTTATGGCGGGGAGCTGTTTTTT.

In its sample, this clone was seen a few times. The rearrangement links TRBV28 to TRBJ2-5; possibly TRBD1 or TRBD2 for D (5 bases each). The CDR3 contains 13 residues. Germline-derived CDR1 and CDR2 are MDHEN and SYDVKM. Trimming removed 7 bases from V and 5 bases from J, with 14 bases in between. The CDR3 region has the DNA TGTGCCAGCACTCGCCAATGGGGGGAGACCCAGTACTTC. Translated, it gives CASTRQWGETQYF.

The chain employs TRBV18 and TRBJ2-7; TRBD2 matches 14 bases. The CDR3 is 18 residues long. From germline, CDR1 is KGHSH and CDR2 LQKENI. With V trimmed by 0 bases and J by 3 bases, 7 bases remained unmatched. The CDR3 DNA reads TGTGCCAGCTCACCACCGGGACTAGCGGGAGCGGTGAGCTACGAGCAGTACTTC. This encodes CASSPPGLAGAVSYEQYF. The full variable domain, completed using reference TRBV18 and TRBJ2-7, is NAGVMQNPRHLVRRRGQEARLRCSPMKGHSHVYWYRQLPEEGLKFMVYLQKENIIDESGMPKERFSAEFPKEGPSILRIQQVVRGDSAAYFCASSPPGLAGAVSYEQYFGPGTRLTVT.

This clone has more than one count but fewer than ten. The chain employs TRBV7-2 and TRBJ1-4, with D uncertain. There are 14 residues in the CDR3. The V gene lost 3 bases and the J gene lost 1 base, with 6 bases spanning the gap. Looked up from germline, CDR1 is SGHTA and CDR2 is FQGNSA. The CDR3 protein is CASSFGITNEKLFF. As DNA, the CDR3 is TGTGCCAGCAGCTTTGGGATAACTAATGAAAAACTGTTTTTT.

The chain employs TRBV10-3 and TRBJ2-1, with 12 positions matching TRBD1. CDR1 ENHRY and CDR2 SYGVKD come from the germline V gene. The CDR3 length is 14 residues. Trimming at V came to 7 bases and at J to 6 bases, leaving 4 bases not matched to a gene. CDR3 sequence (DNA): TGTGCCATCAAAGGGGACAGGGGGCGCAATGAGCAGTTCTTC. It specifies CAIKGDRGRNEQFF.

This clone appeared once. The chain recombines TRBV18 with TRBJ2-7, with 7 bases that match TRBD1. Looked up from germline, CDR1 is KGHSH and CDR2 is LQKENI. Unmatched junction bases numbered 13, after V lost 3 bases and J lost 2 bases. The CDR3 consists of 17 residues. CDR3 nucleotides: TGTGCCAGCTCACCTGGGATGACAGGGAGTGGCCCCTACGAGCAGTACTTC. Protein sequence: CASSPGMTGSGPYEQYF.